Each of the 18 T cell receptor beta chains below was sequenced from the same sample in a study of CXCR3-negative and CXCR3-positive naive CD8 T cells. With UMI labels, 5' RACE was used to prepare the TRB cDNA libraries. TCRdb reprocessed the 5' RACE reads, with one entry per CDR3 protein and no DNA. In all, the sample yields roughly 48,000 distinct CDR3 sequences. The sample comprised memory CD8+ T cells from blood. These receptors came from a human donor in good health. Some clones in this sample may be carry-over from other donors' samples.

V and J are TRBV6-2 or TRBV6-3 and TRBJ2-1; TCRdb's D call, TRBD1, is unchecked because there is no DNA. Germline V CDR1 and CDR2: MNHEY, SVGEGT. This CDR3 is 15 amino acids long. CDR3 residues: CASSSSYRDYNEQFF.

V is TRBV15 and J is TRBJ1-1; TCRdb's assignment of TRBD1 cannot be checked, as there is no DNA. The CDR3 consists of 16 residues. The V gene's germline CDR1 is LNHNV and CDR2 YYDKDF (reference sequence). CDR3 amino acids: CATSRWKRGENTEAFF.

The genes are TRBV7-9 and TRBJ2-1; with no DNA, the TCRdb D assignment of TRBD2 cannot be verified. The CDR3 spans 15 residues. Germline V gives CDR1 SEHNR, CDR2 FQNEAQ (reference sequence). CDR3 protein: CASSPRVPSYNEQFF.

The V and J genes are TRBV6-2 or TRBV6-3 and TRBJ2-6. CDR1 is MNHEY, CDR2 SVGEGT, per germline. The CDR3 covers 14 residues. CDR3 amino acids: CASSHNSGANVLTF.

The J gene is TRBJ1-2, the V gene TRBV27; TCRdb designates TRBD1, a call that cannot be tested without DNA. The CDR3 is 13 amino acids. CDR1 and CDR2 from the germline V gene are MNHEY and SMNVEV (reference sequence). This CDR3 is CASSMTGTYGYTF.

The chain links TRBV14 to TRBJ2-7. CDR3 size: 14 residues. The germline V gene has CDR1 SGHDN and CDR2 FVKESK. The CDR3: CASSSQINPYEQYF.

This chain uses TRBV28 with TRBJ2-7; TCRdb's D call, TRBD1, is unchecked because there is no DNA. The CDR3 consists of 13 residues. Per germline, CDR1 MDHEN and CDR2 SYDVKM. The CDR3 here is CAIGYGTPFEQYF.

This chain joins TRBV5-5 and TRBJ2-3; TCRdb's assignment of TRBD2 cannot be checked, as there is no DNA. Germline lookup yields CDR1 SGHKS and CDR2 YYEKEE (reference sequence). The CDR3 runs to 13 residues. CDR3: CASSFLRQDTQYF.

The chain links TRBV9 to TRBJ2-6. The CDR3 covers 18 residues. The germline CDR1 and CDR2 sequences are SGDLS and YYNGEE. The chain's CDR3 is CASSVSLTPVSGANVLTF.

The chain uses TRBV29-1 and TRBJ2-7. The CDR3 contains 11 residues. Germline loops: CDR1 SQVTM, CDR2 ANQGSEA. The chain's CDR3 is CSAIQAYEQYF.

The V and J genes are TRBV6-6 and TRBJ2-5; the TCRdb D gene call, TRBD1, has no DNA to confirm it. Per germline, CDR1 MNHNY and CDR2 SVGAGI (reference sequence). This CDR3 has 15 residues. The CDR3 loop reads CASSSLGSGRETQYF.

The V gene is TRBV28, the J gene TRBJ2-5; TCRdb reports TRBD2, a call that lacks DNA to check it against. The CDR3 runs to 16 residues. Germline V lookup: CDR1 MDHEN, CDR2 SYDVKM. CDR3 protein: CASSSMGLAVQETQYF. The full variable domain, with the rest looked up from reference TRBV28 and TRBJ2-5, is DVKVTQSSRYLVKRTGEKVFLECVQDMDHENMFWYRQDPGLGLRLIYFSYDVKMKEKGDIPEGYSVSREKKERFSLILESASTNQTSMYLCASSSMGLAVQETQYFGPGTRLLVL.

V gene TRBV19 combines with J gene TRBJ2-7; TCRdb's D gene call, TRBD1, goes unchecked for lack of DNA. The germline V gene has CDR1 LNHDA and CDR2 SQIVND (reference sequence). The CDR3 runs 15 residues. CDR3 loop: CASSMAGQGAYEQYF.

V and J are TRBV7-9 and TRBJ1-5. The CDR3 spans 14 residues. The germline V gene has CDR1 SEHNR and CDR2 FQNEAQ (reference sequence). CDR3 residues: CASTGLNSNQPQHF.

The chain employs TRBV6-2 or TRBV6-3 and TRBJ2-1; the D gene TCRdb calls, TRBD1, cannot be checked with no DNA. This CDR3 is 16 amino acids long. The germline V gene encodes CDR1 MNHEY and CDR2 SVGEGT. The CDR3 is CASSYLEDLRGNEQFF.

The genes are TRBV4-3 and TRBJ2-7. CDR1 and CDR2 (germline): LGHNA, YSLEER. The CDR3 has 14 residues. CDR3 protein: CASSQDRTSYEQYF.

The chain joins TRBV13 to TRBJ2-3. Germline CDR1 and CDR2: PRHDT and FYEKMQ (reference sequence). The CDR3 consists of 12 residues. The CDR3 is CASSLGADTQYF.

The chain recombines TRBV6-2 or TRBV6-3 with TRBJ2-1; TCRdb picks TRBD2, but there is no DNA to check that call. This CDR3 spans 15 amino acids. Germline V gene sequence: CDR1 MNHEY, CDR2 SVGEGT. The chain's CDR3 is CASSDPSGSYNEQFF.